The sequence of this TCR beta chain was determined in a study of STAT5B mutations in CD4+ large granular lymphocyte leukemia. The CDR3 consists of 12 residues. Trimming cost V 11 bases and J 2 bases, with 13 bases left between them. Per the germline V gene, CDR1 is SEHNR and CDR2 is FQNEAQ (reference sequence). General observations from the study: Patient CD4-sorted repertoires looked more clonal than healthy CD4+ repertoires, even without putative leukemic clones. Top patient clones used TRBV06 genes more often: 8/27 versus 2/35 in controls.

Authors' analysis steps: Productive clonotypes were detectable down to 2.59 x 10-5 frequency. Data came from immunoSEQ multiplex PCR; TCRdb stores just in-frame clones and leaves some out. The V and J calls and clone size were taken over from that table, and D and trimming were inferred from the DNA. The sample contains 30,000 or so clones, approximately 79% of which appear only once. For this clone: Its antigen remains unidentified.

The V gene is TRBV7-9, the J gene TRBJ2-7; D is unclear. Sequenced material: CD4+ T cells from blood buffy coats. The TCR was taken from a human donor in good health. The CDR3 coding sequence is TGTGCCTGGCTCGGACCCGCCTACGAGCAGTACTTC. Protein: CAWLGPAYEQYF.